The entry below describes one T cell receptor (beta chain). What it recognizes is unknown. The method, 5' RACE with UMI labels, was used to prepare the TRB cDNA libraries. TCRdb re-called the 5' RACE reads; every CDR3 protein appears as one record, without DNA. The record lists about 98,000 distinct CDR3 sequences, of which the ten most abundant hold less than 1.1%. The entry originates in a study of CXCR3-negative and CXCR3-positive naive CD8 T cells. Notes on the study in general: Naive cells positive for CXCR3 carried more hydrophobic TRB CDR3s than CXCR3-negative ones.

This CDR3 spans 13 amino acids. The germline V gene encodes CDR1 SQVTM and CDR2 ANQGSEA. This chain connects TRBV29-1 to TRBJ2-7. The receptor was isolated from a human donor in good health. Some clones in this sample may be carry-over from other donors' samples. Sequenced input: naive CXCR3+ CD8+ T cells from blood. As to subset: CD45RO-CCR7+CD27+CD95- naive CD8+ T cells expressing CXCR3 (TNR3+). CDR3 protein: CSVGWGDSYEQYF.